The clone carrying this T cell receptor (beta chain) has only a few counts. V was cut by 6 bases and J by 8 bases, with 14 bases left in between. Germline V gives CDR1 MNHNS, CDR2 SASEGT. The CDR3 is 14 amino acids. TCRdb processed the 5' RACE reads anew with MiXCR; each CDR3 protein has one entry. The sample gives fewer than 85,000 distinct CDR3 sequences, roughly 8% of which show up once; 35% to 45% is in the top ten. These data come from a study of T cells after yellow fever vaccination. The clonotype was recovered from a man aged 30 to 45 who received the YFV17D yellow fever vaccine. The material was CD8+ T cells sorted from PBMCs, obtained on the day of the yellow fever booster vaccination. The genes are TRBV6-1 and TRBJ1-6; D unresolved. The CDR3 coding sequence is TGTGCCAGCAGATTCAGAATCCCGGATTCACCCCTCCACTTT. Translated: CASRFRIPDSPLHF.